This TCR beta chain was profiled in a study of shared clonotypes between healthy human individuals. Concerning this clone itself: What it binds is not known.

General study results and limits: The study sampled only blood, and tissue repertoires likely differ. Naive CD4 clonotypes were shared across a few donors at around 5.4%.

Genomic DNA per cell subset filled all wells of several immunoSEQ plates. Assay: immunoSEQ multiplex PCR; the TCRdb copy retains only in-frame clones and omits some. Seen here are hundreds of thousands of clones, more than 70% observed once, and the top ten hold around 2%. After removal of 0 bases from V and 5 bases from J, the junction contained 7 bases not matched to a gene. The CDR3 is 15 amino acids. Germline V gives CDR1 SGHRS, CDR2 YFSETQ. This sequence was found in a woman aged 25 to 39 in good health. The chain combines TRBV5-1 with TRBJ1-2; 7 nucleotides agree with TRBD1. Sequenced material: memory CD4+ T cells sorted from blood. Stated subset: CD45RA-negative fraction. The CDR3 loop reads CASSLVGGTVYGYTF. CDR3 in DNA: TGCGCCAGCAGCTTGGTAGGTGGGACAGTTTATGGCTACACCTTC.